This TCR beta chain was sequenced for a study of T cells expressing NK-cell markers. Study-level background: Obtained from sorted CD3+CD56+NKG2C+, CD3+CD56+NKG2C- and CD3+CD56-NKG2C+ T cells were the TCR beta repertoires. HCMV serostatus: seven of eight sequenced donors positive, one negative.

Study-wide findings and caveats: Similarly, these clonotypes led the CD3+CD56-NKG2C+ fraction as well in several donors.

The germline V gene has CDR1 ENHRY and CDR2 SYGVKD. The CDR3 covers 16 residues. As regards this clonotype: Its specificity is not known.

TCRdb re-analyzed the 5' RACE reads; it lists each CDR3 protein once, without DNA. The sample data list about half a million distinct CDR3 sequences. The source is a woman aged 45-65 years in good health. Sequenced: blood T cells: a sorted CD56 or NKG2C T cell subset, CD4+ or CD8+ T cells, or bulk PBMC T cells (not recorded which). The rearrangement joins TRBV10-3 to TRBJ2-3; TCRdb gives TRBD1 as the D gene, but with no DNA this cannot be confirmed. This CDR3 is CAAHPVGQGGTDTQYF.